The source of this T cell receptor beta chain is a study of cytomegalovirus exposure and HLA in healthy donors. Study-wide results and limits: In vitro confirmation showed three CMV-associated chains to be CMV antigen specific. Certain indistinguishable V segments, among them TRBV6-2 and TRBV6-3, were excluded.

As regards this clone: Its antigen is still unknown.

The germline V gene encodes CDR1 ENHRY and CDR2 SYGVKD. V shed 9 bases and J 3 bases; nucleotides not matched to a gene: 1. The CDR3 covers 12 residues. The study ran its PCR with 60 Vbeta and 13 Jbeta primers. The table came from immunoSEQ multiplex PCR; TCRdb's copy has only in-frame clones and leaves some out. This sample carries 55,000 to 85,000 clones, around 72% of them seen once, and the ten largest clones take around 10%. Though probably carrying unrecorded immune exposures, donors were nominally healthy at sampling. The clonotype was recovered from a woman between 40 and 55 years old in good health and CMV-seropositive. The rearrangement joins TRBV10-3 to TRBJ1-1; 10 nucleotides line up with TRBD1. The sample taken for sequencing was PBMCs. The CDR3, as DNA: TGTGCCATTGGACAGGGGGACACTGAAGCTTTCTTT. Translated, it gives CAIGQGDTEAFF.